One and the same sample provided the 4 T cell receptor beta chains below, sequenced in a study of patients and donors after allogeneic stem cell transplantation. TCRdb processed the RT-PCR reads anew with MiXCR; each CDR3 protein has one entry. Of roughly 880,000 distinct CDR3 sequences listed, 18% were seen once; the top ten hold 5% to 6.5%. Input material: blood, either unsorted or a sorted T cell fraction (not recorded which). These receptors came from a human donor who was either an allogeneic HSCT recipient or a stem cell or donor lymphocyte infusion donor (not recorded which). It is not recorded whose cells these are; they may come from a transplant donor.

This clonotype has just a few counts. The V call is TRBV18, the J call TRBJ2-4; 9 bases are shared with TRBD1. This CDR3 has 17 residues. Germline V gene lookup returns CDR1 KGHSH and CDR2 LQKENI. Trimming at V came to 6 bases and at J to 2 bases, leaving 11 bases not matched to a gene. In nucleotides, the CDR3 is TGTGCCAGCTCGCCTAAGGGACAGGGTTGGTCCAAAAACATTCAGTACTTC. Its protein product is CASSPKGQGWSKNIQYF.

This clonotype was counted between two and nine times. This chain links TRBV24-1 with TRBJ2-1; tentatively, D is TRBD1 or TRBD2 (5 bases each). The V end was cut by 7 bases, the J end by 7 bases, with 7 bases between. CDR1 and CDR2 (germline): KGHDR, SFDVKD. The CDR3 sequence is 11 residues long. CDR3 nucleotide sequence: TGTGCCACCAGGGGGGTAAATGAGCAGTTCTTC. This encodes CATRGVNEQFF.

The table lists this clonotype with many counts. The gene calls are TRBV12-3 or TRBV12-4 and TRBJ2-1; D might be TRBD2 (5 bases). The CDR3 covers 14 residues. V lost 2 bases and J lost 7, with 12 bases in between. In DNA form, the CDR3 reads TGTGCCAGCAGTTTAAGAGGGAGAGGGAATGAGCAGTTCTTC. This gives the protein CASSLRGRGNEQFF.

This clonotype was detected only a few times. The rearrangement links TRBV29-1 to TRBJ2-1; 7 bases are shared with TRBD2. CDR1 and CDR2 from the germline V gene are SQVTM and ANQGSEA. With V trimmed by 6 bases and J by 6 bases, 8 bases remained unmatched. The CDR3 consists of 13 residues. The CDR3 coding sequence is TGCAGCGTGCATGGCGGGAGCGCCAATGAGCAGTTCTTC. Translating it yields CSVHGGSANEQFF.